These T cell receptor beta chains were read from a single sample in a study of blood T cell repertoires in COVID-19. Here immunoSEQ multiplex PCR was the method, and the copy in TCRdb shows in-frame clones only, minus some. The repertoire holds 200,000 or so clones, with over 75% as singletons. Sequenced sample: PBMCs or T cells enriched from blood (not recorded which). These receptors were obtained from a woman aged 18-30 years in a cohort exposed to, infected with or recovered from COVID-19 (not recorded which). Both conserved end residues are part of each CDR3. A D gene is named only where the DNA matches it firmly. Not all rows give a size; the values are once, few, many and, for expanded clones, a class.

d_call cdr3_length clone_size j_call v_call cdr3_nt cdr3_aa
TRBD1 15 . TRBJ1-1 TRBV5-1 TGCGCCAGCAGCGCCTCCGGGACAGCAAACACTGAAGCTTTCTTT CASSASGTANTEAFF
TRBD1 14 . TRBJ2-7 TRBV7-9 TGTGCCAGCAGCCTCCGGGACAGACCCTACGAGCAGTACTTC CASSLRDRPYEQYF
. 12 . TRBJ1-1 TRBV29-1 TGCAGCGTTGAGGGGGCCGGGACACAAGCTTTCTTT CSVEGAGTQAFF
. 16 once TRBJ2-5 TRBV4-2 TGTGCCAGCAGCCAGAATGGCGGGCCACAACAAGAGACCCAGTACTTC CASSQNGGPQQETQYF
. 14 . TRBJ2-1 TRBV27 TGTGCCAGCAGTCCGGAGACTAGTGGAAATGAGCAGTTCTTC CASSPETSGNEQFF
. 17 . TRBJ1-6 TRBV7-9 TGTGCCAGCAGCCCGCCCCCTGGGGGGAGTTGGAATTCACCCCTCCACTTT CASSPPPGGSWNSPLHF
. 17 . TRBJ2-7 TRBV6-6 TGTGCCAGCAGTCCCATCTTGGGGGAGGATTACTCCTACGAGCAGTACTTC CASSPILGEDYSYEQYF
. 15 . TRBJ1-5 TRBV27 TGTGCCAGCAGTTTGCGCGGGAATAGCAATCAGCCCCAGCATTTT CASSLRGNSNQPQHF
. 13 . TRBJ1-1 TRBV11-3 TGTGCCAGCAGCTCCACGGGGTCCAGTGAAGCTTTCTTT CASSSTGSSEAFF
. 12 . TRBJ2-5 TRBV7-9 TGTGCCAGCAGCCCTAGGTGGGAGACCCAGTACTTC CASSPRWETQYF
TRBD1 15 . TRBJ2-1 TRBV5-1 TGCGCCAGCAGCTTGGGACAGGGACCCTACAATGAGCAGTTCTTC CASSLGQGPYNEQFF
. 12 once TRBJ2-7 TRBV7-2 TGTGCCAGCAGCTTATATCCCTACGAGCAGTACTTC CASSLYPYEQYF
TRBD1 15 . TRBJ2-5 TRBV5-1 TGCGCCAGCAGCTTCTTTACAGGGGGCGAAGAGACCCAGTACTTC CASSFFTGGEETQYF
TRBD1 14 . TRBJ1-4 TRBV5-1 TGCGCCAGCAGCCCTGGGACAGGGGATGAAAAACTGTTTTTT CASSPGTGDEKLFF
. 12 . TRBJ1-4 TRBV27 TGTGCCAGCAGTCCGGCGGGTGAAAAACTGTTTTTT CASSPAGEKLFF
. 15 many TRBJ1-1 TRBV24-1 TGTGCCACCAGTGATTTAACCGGGGTGAACACTGAAGCTTTCTTT CATSDLTGVNTEAFF
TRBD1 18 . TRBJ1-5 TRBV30 TGTGCCTGGAGTAAATCGGGACAGGGGGTTGGTTGGGATCAGCCCCAGCATTTT CAWSKSGQGVGWDQPQHF
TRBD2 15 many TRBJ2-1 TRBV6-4 TGTGCCAGCAGTGAAGCGGGGGGCTCCTACAATGAGCAGTTCTTC CASSEAGGSYNEQFF
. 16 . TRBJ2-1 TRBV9 TGTGCCAGCAGCGGGGTAGGTGTCGGGATCCCCAATGAGCAGTTCTTC CASSGVGVGIPNEQFF
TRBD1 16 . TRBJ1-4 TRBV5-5 TGTGCCAGCGAAACAGGGGGCCTCGGTTTCGGGGAAAAACTGTTTTTT CASETGGLGFGEKLFF
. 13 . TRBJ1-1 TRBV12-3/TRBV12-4 TGTGCCAGCAGTTCGACAGGGAACACTGAAGCTTTCTTT CASSSTGNTEAFF
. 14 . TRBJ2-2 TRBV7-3 TGTGCCAGCAGCTCCACGGGGAACACCGGGGAGCTGTTTTTT CASSSTGNTGELFF
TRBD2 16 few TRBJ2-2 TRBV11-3 TGTGCCAGCAGCGAACTAGCGGGAGGATACACCGGGGAGCTGTTTTTT CASSELAGGYTGELFF
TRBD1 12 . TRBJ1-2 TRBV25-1 TGTGCCAGCAGTGGGGACAGCTATGGCTACACCTTC CASSGDSYGYTF
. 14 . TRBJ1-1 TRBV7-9 TGTGCCAGCAGCTTAGGCAGGTGGAACACTGAAGCTTTCTTT CASSLGRWNTEAFF
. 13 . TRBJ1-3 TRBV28 TGTGCCAGCGCTGGGGGCAGCAGAAACACCATATATTTT CASAGGSRNTIYF
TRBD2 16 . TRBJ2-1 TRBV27 TGTGCCAGCAGTTTATCGTCTAGCGGGAGCAGAAATGAGCAGTTCTTC CASSLSSSGSRNEQFF
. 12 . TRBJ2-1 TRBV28 TGTGCCAGCAGTTTATCCAACAATGAGCAGTTCTTC CASSLSNNEQFF
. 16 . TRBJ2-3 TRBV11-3 TGTGCCAGCAGCTTTCCTAGCGTGACTAGCACAGATACGCAGTATTTT CASSFPSVTSTDTQYF
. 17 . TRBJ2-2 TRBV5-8 TGTGCCAGCAGCTTGGCCACGGACAGCCTGAACACCGGGGAGCTGTTTTTT CASSLATDSLNTGELFF
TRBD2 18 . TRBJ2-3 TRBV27 TGTGCCAGCAGTTCCCCTAGCGGGGGCGCCTCTAGGCCAGATACGCAGTATTTT CASSSPSGGASRPDTQYF
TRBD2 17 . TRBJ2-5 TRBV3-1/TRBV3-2 TGTGCCAGCAGCCAAGATAGGGCTAGCGGGAGTAGGGAGACCCAGTACTTC CASSQDRASGSRETQYF
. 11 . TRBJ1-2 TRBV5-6 TGTGCCAGCAGTGCGCTTTATGGCTACACCTTC CASSALYGYTF
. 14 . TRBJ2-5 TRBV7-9 TGTGCCAGCAGCTCTACCCAAGCGTTGGAGACCCAGTACTTC CASSSTQALETQYF
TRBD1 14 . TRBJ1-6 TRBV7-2 TGTGCCAGCAGCAGAGGGACAGGGAGTTCACCCCTCCACTTT CASSRGTGSSPLHF
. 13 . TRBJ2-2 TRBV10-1 TGCGCCAGCAGATCCAAAATCACCGGGGAGCTGTTTTTT CASRSKITGELFF
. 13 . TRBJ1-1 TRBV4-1 TGCGCCAGCAGCCTAGACATAAACTCTGAAGCTTTCTTT CASSLDINSEAFF
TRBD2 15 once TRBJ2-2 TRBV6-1 TGTGCCAGCAAGGAGGGGACTAGAGACACCGGGGAGCTGTTTTTT CASKEGTRDTGELFF
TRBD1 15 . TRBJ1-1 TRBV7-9 TGTGCCAGCAGCCTATCGACAGGGGTGAACACTGAAGCTTTCTTT CASSLSTGVNTEAFF
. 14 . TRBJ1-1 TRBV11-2 TGTGCCAGCAGCCCTACAGGGTCTGGAACTGAAGCTTTCTTT CASSPTGSGTEAFF
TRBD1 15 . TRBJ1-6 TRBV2 TGTGCCAGCAATTCACCGGGACAGGGTTATTCACCCCTCCACTTT CASNSPGQGYSPLHF
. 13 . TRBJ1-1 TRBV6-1 TGTGCCAGCAGTGATGGAGGGAACACTGAAGCTTTCTTT CASSDGGNTEAFF
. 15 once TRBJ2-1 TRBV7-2 TGTGCCAGCAGCTTACAAATCGACTTCACCAATGAGCAGTTCTTC CASSLQIDFTNEQFF
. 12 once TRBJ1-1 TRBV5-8 TGTGCCAGCAGGTTATCGCCAGTTGAAGCTTTCTTT CASRLSPVEAFF
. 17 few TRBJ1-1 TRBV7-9 TGTGCCAGCAGCATTGTCACCTTTAGGGGTATTAACACTGAAGCTTTCTTT CASSIVTFRGINTEAFF
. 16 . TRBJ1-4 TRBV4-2 TGTGCCAGCAGCCAGGTCTTGGGGGGAGATAATGAAAAACTGTTTTTT CASSQVLGGDNEKLFF
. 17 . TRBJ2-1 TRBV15 TGTGCCACCAGCAGAGATCTAGGAGAGAGCTCCTACAATGAGCAGTTCTTC CATSRDLGESSYNEQFF
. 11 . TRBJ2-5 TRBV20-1 TGCAGTGCTAGGGCGGGAGAGACCCAGTACTTC CSARAGETQYF
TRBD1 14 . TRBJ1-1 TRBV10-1 TGCGCCAGCAGTATGGGACAGTCGAACACTGAAGCTTTCTTT CASSMGQSNTEAFF
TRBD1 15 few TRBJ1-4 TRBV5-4 TGTGCCAGCAGCCCTGGACAGGGGGCGGACGAAAAACTGTTTTTT CASSPGQGADEKLFF
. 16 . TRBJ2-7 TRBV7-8 TGTGCCAGCAGCTCTAATTTACTAGTTATTTCCTACGAGCAGTACTTC CASSSNLLVISYEQYF
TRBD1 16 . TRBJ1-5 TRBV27 TGTGCCAGCAGTTTAAGGGCACAGGGGGGAACTCAGCCCCAGCATTTT CASSLRAQGGTQPQHF
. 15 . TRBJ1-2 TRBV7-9 TGTGCCAGCTTGGGGGCGGAGCGTGGGAACTATGGCTACACCTTC CASLGAERGNYGYTF
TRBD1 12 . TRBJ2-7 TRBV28 TGTGCCAGCCGGGACAGGGGGGACGAGCAGTACTTC CASRDRGDEQYF